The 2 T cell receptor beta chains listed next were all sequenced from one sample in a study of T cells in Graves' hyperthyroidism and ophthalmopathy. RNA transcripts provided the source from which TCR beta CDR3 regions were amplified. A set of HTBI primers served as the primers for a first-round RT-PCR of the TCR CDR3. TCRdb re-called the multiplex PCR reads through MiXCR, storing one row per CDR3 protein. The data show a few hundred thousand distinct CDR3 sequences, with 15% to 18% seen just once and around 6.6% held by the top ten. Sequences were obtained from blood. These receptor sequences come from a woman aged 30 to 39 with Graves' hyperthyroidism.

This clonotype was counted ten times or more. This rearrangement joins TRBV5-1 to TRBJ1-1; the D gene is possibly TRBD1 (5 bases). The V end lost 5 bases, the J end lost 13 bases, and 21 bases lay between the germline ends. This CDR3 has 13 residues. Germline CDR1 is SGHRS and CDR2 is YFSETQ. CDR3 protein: CASSPGTQTPVFF. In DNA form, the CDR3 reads TGCGCCAGCAGTCCCGGGACTCAAACGCCGGTTTTCTTT.

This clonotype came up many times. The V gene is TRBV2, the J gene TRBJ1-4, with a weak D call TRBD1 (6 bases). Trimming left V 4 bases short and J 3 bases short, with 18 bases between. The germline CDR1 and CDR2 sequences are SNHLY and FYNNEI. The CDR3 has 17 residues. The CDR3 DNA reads TGTGCCAGCAGTGCCGCCTGGAGGGGGTTGGCTAATGAAAAACTGTTTTTT. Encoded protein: CASSAAWRGLANEKLFF.